This T cell receptor beta chain was sequenced during a study of blood T cell repertoires in COVID-19. Sequencing was performed with immunoSEQ multiplex PCR; in TCRdb, only in-frame clones are kept and a portion is missing. There are around 260,000 clones in the sample; 85% occur only once, and about 14% lies in the top ten. The CDR3 is 14 amino acids. Trimming took 4 bases from V and 7 from J, leaving 13 bases between them. The germline gives CDR1 MNHEY, CDR2 SVGEGT. The receptor was derived from a human donor in a cohort sampled during active COVID-19. V is TRBV6-2 or TRBV6-3 and J is TRBJ1-4; a weak D match, TRBD1 (5 bases). The sequenced sample was peripheral blood. The CDR3 sequence is CASSSLGRGEKLFF. DNA of the CDR3: TGTGCCAGCAGTTCACTGGGAAGGGGTGAAAAACTGTTTTTT.